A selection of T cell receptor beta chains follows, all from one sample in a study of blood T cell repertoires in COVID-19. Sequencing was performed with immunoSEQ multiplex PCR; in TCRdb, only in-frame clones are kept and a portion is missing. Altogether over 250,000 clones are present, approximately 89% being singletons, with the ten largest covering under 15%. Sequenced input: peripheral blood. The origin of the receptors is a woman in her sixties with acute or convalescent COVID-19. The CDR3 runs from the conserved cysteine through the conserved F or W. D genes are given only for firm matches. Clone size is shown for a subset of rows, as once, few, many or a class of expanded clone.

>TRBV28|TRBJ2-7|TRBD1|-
CASSRAGTVYEQYF
TGTGCCAGCAGCAGGGCCGGGACAGTCTACGAGCAGTACTTC
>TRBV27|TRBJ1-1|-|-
CASANRANTEAFF
TGTGCCAGCGCCAACAGGGCGAACACTGAAGCTTTCTTT
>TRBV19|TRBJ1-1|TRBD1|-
CASSSEVRGYIEAFF
TGTGCCAGTAGTAGCGAGGTCAGGGGGTACATTGAAGCTTTCTTT
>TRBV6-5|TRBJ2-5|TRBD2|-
CASSTTSGSAETQYF
TGTGCCAGCAGCACCACTAGCGGGAGTGCAGAGACCCAGTACTTC
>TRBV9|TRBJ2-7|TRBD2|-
CASSVAAGGPDEQYF
TGTGCCAGCAGCGTAGCGGCGGGAGGGCCTGACGAGCAGTACTTC
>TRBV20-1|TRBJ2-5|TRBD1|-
CSASPGQGARETQYF
TGCAGTGCTAGTCCGGGACAGGGGGCAAGGGAGACCCAGTACTTC
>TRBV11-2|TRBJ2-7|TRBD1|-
CASSPGQAVYEQYF
TGTGCCAGCAGCCCTGGACAGGCAGTGTACGAGCAGTACTTC
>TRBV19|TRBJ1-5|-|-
CASSPRGAVISNQPQHF
TGTGCCAGTTCACCCAGGGGCGCGGTCATTAGCAATCAGCCCCAGCATTTT
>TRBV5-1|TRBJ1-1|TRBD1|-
CASSLTGGDMNTEAFF
TGCGCCAGCAGCTTGACAGGGGGAGATATGAACACTGAAGCTTTCTTT
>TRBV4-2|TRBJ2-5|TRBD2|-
CASSQGTSGSRVGETQYF
TGTGCCAGCAGCCAAGGGACTAGCGGGAGTAGGGTTGGTGAGACCCAGTACTTC
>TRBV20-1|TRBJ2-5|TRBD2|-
CSASLGGKTQYF
TGCAGTGCTAGTCTGGGGGGGAAGACCCAGTACTTC
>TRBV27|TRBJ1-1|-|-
CASSRGLEAFF
TGTGCCAGCAGTCGAGGACTTGAAGCTTTCTTT
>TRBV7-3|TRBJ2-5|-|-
CASSLTVLGGTQYF
TGTGCCAGCAGCTTAACCGTACTGGGGGGGACCCAGTACTTC
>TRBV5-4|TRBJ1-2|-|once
CASSSAKGDNYGYTF
TGTGCCAGCAGCTCGGCGAAGGGGGACAACTATGGCTACACCTTC
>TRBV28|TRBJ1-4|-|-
CASSLPQGSEKLFF
TGTGCCAGCAGTTTACCGCAGGGGAGTGAAAAACTGTTTTTT
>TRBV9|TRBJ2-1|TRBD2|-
CASSVLAGGTASEQFF
TGTGCCAGCAGCGTCCTAGCGGGGGGGACCGCCAGTGAGCAGTTCTTC
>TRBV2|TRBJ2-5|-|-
CASSEWDTQETQYF
TGTGCCAGCAGTGAATGGGACACCCAAGAGACCCAGTACTTC
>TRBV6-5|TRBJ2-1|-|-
CASSYGRGDNEQFF
TGTGCCAGCAGTTACGGCAGGGGGGACAATGAGCAGTTCTTC
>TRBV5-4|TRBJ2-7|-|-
CASSAGQTYEQYF
TGTGCCAGCAGCGCGGGACAGACCTACGAGCAGTACTTC
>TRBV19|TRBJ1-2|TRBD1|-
CASRGQGLRPIGYTF
TGTGCCAGTAGGGGACAGGGCTTACGACCAATCGGCTACACCTTC
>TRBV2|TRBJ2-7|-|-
CASIETRLSYEQYF
TGTGCCAGCATTGAGACTCGGCTCTCCTACGAGCAGTACTTC
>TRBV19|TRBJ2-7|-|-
CASSRHGGISSYEQYF
TGTGCCAGTAGTAGACATGGAGGCATTAGCTCCTACGAGCAGTACTTC
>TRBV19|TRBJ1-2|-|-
CASSIGLAEANYGYTF
TGTGCCAGTAGTATAGGGCTTGCGGAAGCTAACTATGGCTACACCTTC
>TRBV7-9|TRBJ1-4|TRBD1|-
CASSLDRADEKLFF
TGTGCCAGCAGTTTAGACAGGGCTGATGAAAAACTGTTTTTT
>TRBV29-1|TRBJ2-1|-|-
CSVDWRRGQRNEQFF
TGCAGCGTCGACTGGCGGAGGGGCCAACGGAATGAGCAGTTCTTC
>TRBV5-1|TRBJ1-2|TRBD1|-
CASSSGTGGGGYTF
TGCGCCAGCAGCTCCGGGACAGGGGGAGGTGGCTACACCTTC
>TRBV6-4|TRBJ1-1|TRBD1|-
CASIEGDRDYTEAFF
TGTGCCAGCATCGAGGGGGACAGGGATTACACTGAAGCTTTCTTT
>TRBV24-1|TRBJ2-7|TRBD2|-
CATSSGGPPDYEQYF
TGTGCCACCAGTTCGGGGGGGCCCCCCGACTACGAGCAGTACTTC